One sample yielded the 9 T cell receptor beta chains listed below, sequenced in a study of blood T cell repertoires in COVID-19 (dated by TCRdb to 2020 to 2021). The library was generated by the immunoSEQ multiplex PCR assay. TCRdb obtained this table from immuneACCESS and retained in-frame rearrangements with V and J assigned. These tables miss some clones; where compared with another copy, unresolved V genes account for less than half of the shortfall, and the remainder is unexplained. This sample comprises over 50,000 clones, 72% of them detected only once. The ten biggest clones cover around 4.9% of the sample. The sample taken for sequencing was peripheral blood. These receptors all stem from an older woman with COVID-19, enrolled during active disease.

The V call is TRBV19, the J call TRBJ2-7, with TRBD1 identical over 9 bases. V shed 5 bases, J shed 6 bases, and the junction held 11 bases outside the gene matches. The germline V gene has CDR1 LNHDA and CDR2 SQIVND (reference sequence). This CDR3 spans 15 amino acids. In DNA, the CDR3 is TGTGCCAGTAGTCTGCGCTCGGACAGGGGACCCGAGCAGTACTTC. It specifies CASSLRSDRGPEQYF.

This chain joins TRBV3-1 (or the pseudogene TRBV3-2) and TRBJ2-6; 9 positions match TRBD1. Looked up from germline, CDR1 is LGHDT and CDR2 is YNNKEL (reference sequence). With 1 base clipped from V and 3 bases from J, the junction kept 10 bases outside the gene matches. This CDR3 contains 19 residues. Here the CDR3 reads CASSQGWGQGGFGANVLTF. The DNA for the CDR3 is TGTGCCAGCAGCCAAGGATGGGGACAGGGAGGATTTGGGGCCAACGTCCTGACTTTC.

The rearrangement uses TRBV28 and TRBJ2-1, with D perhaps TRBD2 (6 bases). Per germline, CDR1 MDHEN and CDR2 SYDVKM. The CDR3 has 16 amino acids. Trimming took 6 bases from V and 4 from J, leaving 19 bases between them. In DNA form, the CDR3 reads TGTGCCAGCAGATCCCCTGACGGAGGGTTTTACAATGAGCAGTTCTTC. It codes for CASRSPDGGFYNEQFF.

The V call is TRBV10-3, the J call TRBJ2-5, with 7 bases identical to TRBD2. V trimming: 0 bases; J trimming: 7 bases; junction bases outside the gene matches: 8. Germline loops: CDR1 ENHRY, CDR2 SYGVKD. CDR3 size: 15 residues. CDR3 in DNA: TGTGCCATCAGTGAGTCATCCCAGCGGGATAGGACCCAGTACTTC. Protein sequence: CAISESSQRDRTQYF.

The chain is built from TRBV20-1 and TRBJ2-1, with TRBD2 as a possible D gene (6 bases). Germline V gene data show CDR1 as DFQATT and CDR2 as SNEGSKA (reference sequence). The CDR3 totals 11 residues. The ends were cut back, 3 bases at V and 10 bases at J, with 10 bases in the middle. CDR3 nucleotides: TGCAGTGCTAGGCGGGACTCCGAGCAGTTCTTC. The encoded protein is CSARRDSEQFF.

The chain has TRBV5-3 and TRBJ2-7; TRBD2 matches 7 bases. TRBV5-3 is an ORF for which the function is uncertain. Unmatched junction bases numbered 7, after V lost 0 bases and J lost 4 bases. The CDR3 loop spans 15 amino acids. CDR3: CARSLVPAGPYEQYV. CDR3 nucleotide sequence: TGTGCCAGAAGCTTGGTCCCAGCGGGACCATACGAGCAGTACGTC.

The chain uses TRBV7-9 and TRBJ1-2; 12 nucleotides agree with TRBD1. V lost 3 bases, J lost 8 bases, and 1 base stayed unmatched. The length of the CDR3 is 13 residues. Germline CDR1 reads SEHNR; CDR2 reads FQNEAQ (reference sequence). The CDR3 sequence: CASSFGTGGGYTF. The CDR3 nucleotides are TGTGCCAGCAGCTTCGGGACAGGGGGCGGCTACACCTTC.

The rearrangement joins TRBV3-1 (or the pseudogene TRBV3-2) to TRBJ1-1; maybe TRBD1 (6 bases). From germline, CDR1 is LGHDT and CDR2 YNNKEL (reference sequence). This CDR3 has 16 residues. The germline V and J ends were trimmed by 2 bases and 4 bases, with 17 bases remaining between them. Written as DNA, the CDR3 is TGTGCCAGCAGCCAACGGGACATAAGCGGGGGCACTGAAGCTTTCTTT. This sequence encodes CASSQRDISGGTEAFF.

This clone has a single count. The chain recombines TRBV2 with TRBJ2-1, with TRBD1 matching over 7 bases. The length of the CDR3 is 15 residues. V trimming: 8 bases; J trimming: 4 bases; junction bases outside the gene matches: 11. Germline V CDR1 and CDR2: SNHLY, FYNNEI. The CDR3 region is CASATRTGSYNEQFF. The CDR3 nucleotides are TGTGCCAGCGCCACACGGACAGGCTCTTACAATGAGCAGTTCTTC.